This T cell receptor beta chain was captured by sequencing in a study of CD8 T cells in Susac syndrome. Study-level background: Blood was drawn from patients with Susac syndrome. At that point, they were therapy-naive, on corticosteroids, or on intravenous immunoglobulin alone.

The CDR3 extends over 13 amino acids. Trimming took 4 bases from V and 5 from J, leaving 13 bases between them. The germline CDR1 and CDR2 sequences are SGHNT and YYREEE (reference sequence). This clonotype has just one count. RNA in amounts of roughly 0.5 to 1 ug was reverse transcribed with random hexamers. In TCRdb, the immunoSEQ multiplex PCR reads were re-called with MiXCR into one record per CDR3 protein. This repertoire shows some 130,000 distinct CDR3 sequences, roughly 94% found once; its top ten account for about 0.18%. Sequenced: CD8+ T cells from PBMCs. The sequence derives from a human donor with Susac syndrome. The rearrangement links TRBV5-4 to TRBJ2-7; D gene unclear. CDR3 coding DNA: TGTGCCAGCAGCCCCCCCCTTCGTGACGAGCAGTACTTC. It yields the protein CASSPPLRDEQYF.